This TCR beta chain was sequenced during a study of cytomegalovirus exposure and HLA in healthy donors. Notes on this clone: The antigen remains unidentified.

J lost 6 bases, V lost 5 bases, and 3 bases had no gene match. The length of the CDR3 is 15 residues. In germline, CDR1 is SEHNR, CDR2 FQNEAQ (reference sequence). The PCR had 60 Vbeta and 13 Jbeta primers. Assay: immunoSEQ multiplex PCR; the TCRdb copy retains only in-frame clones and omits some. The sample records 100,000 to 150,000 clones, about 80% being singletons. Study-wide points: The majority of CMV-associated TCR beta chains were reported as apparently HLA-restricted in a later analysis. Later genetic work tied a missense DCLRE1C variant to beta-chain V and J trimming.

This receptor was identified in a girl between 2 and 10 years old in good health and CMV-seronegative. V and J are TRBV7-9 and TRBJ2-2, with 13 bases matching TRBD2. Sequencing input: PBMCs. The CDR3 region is CASSMGLAGSGELFF. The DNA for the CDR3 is TGTGCCAGCAGCATGGGACTAGCGGGGTCCGGGGAGCTGTTTTTT.